This T cell receptor (beta chain) was sequenced for a study of T cells expressing NK-cell markers. The CDR3 sequence is 16 residues long. The germline CDR1 and CDR2 sequences are SGHDN and FVKESK. TCRdb reanalyzed the 5' RACE reads and collapses them to one entry per CDR3 protein, without DNA. The ten top clones account for roughly 3.6%, within a sample of 450,000 to 600,000 distinct CDR3 sequences. The sequenced material came from blood T cells: a sorted CD56 or NKG2C T cell subset, CD4+ or CD8+ T cells, or bulk PBMC T cells (not recorded which). This sequence was found in a man aged 18 to 30 in good health. V gene TRBV14 combines with J gene TRBJ2-7; lacking DNA, the TRBD1 call made by TCRdb goes unchecked. CDR3 region: CASSQDLPGLNYEQYF.